A selection of T cell receptor beta chains follows, all from one sample in a study of beta chain features in type 1 diabetes. The table came from immunoSEQ multiplex PCR; TCRdb's copy has only in-frame clones and leaves some out. The sample shows roughly 150,000 clones, 7.8% of them seen only once. The specimen sequenced was central memory CD4+ T cells from blood. Receptors were obtained from a woman in her thirties or forties with type 1 diabetes. The CDR3 runs from the conserved cysteine through the conserved F or W. A D gene is named only where the DNA matches it firmly. Size tells how often a clone was seen (once, few, many) or the class of an expanded clone, and some rows leave it out.

abundance: NA; d_gene: NA; v_gene: TRBV4-2; j_gene: TRBJ2-4; CDR3aa: CASSLAGSGKNIQYF; CDR3nt: TGTGCCAGCAGCCTAGCCGGGAGCGGAAAAAACATTCAGTACTTC
abundance: few; d_gene: NA; v_gene: TRBV27; j_gene: TRBJ1-1; CDR3aa: CASSLSSSTEAFF; CDR3nt: TGTGCCAGCAGTTTATCGTCGAGCACTGAAGCTTTCTTT
abundance: few; d_gene: NA; v_gene: TRBV7-8; j_gene: TRBJ1-4; CDR3aa: CASSFQGKGEKLFF; CDR3nt: TGTGCCAGCAGCTTCCAGGGGAAGGGGGAAAAACTGTTTTTT
abundance: few; d_gene: TRBD1; v_gene: TRBV5-1; j_gene: TRBJ2-5; CDR3aa: CASSGTGQYQETQYF; CDR3nt: TGCGCCAGCAGCGGGACAGGACAGTACCAAGAGACCCAGTACTTC
abundance: few; d_gene: TRBD1; v_gene: TRBV7-9; j_gene: TRBJ1-5; CDR3aa: CATTGVGNQPQHF; CDR3nt: TGTGCCACCACAGGGGTGGGAAATCAGCCCCAGCATTTT
abundance: few; d_gene: TRBD1; v_gene: TRBV6-5; j_gene: TRBJ2-5; CDR3aa: CASSLPGQQETQYF; CDR3nt: TGTGCCAGCAGTCTTCCGGGACAGCAAGAGACCCAGTACTTC
abundance: few; d_gene: NA; v_gene: TRBV29-1; j_gene: TRBJ1-3; CDR3aa: CSVTQVPGNTIYF; CDR3nt: TGCAGCGTTACACAGGTACCCGGAAACACCATATATTTT
abundance: NA; d_gene: TRBD1; v_gene: TRBV6-1; j_gene: TRBJ1-1; CDR3aa: CASSATGGNTEAFF; CDR3nt: TGTGCCAGCAGTGCTACAGGGGGCAACACTGAAGCTTTCTTT
abundance: NA; d_gene: TRBD1; v_gene: TRBV28; j_gene: TRBJ2-4; CDR3aa: CASLEGDRANIQYF; CDR3nt: TGTGCCAGCTTAGAAGGGGACAGGGCCAACATTCAGTACTTC
abundance: many; d_gene: TRBD1; v_gene: TRBV15; j_gene: TRBJ2-5; CDR3aa: CATSQGQETQYF; CDR3nt: TGTGCCACCTCACAGGGGCAAGAGACCCAGTACTTC
abundance: few; d_gene: NA; v_gene: TRBV7-9; j_gene: TRBJ2-5; CDR3aa: CASSLGGRETQYF; CDR3nt: TGTGCCAGCAGCTTAGGGGGCCGGGAGACCCAGTACTTC
abundance: NA; d_gene: NA; v_gene: TRBV7-3; j_gene: TRBJ2-5; CDR3aa: CASSSPPGTQYF; CDR3nt: TGTGCCAGCAGTTCTCCCCCCGGGACCCAGTACTTC
abundance: NA; d_gene: TRBD2; v_gene: TRBV11-2; j_gene: TRBJ2-2; CDR3aa: CASSARLAGGSRAGELFF; CDR3nt: TGTGCCAGCAGCGCCAGACTAGCGGGAGGTTCAAGAGCCGGGGAGCTGTTTTTT
abundance: few; d_gene: NA; v_gene: TRBV2; j_gene: TRBJ2-1; CDR3aa: CASSGQRGYNEQFF; CDR3nt: TGTGCCAGCAGTGGACAGCGCGGCTACAATGAGCAGTTCTTC
abundance: NA; d_gene: NA; v_gene: TRBV7-3; j_gene: TRBJ1-1; CDR3aa: CASSFYRDTEAFF; CDR3nt: TGTGCCAGCAGCTTTTACAGGGACACTGAAGCTTTCTTT
abundance: NA; d_gene: TRBD2; v_gene: TRBV7-9; j_gene: TRBJ2-2; CDR3aa: CASRPSGGTGELFF; CDR3nt: TGTGCCAGCCGCCCCAGCGGGGGAACCGGGGAGCTGTTTTTT
abundance: many; d_gene: TRBD1; v_gene: TRBV4-2; j_gene: TRBJ1-1; CDR3aa: CASSYGRGRRDTEAFF; CDR3nt: TGTGCCAGCAGCTACGGAAGGGGGCGCAGGGACACTGAAGCTTTCTTT
abundance: few; d_gene: TRBD1; v_gene: TRBV7-9; j_gene: TRBJ2-7; CDR3aa: CASTRDRATYEQYF; CDR3nt: TGTGCCAGCACCCGGGACAGGGCAACCTACGAGCAGTACTTC
abundance: few; d_gene: NA; v_gene: TRBV7-8; j_gene: TRBJ1-2; CDR3aa: CASSADSLNYGYTF; CDR3nt: TGTGCCAGCAGCGCCGACAGCCTTAACTATGGCTACACCTTC
abundance: few; d_gene: NA; v_gene: TRBV27; j_gene: TRBJ1-5; CDR3aa: CASSLARDQPQHF; CDR3nt: TGTGCCAGCAGCTTAGCTCGGGATCAGCCCCAGCATTTT
abundance: many; d_gene: TRBD1; v_gene: TRBV28; j_gene: TRBJ2-1; CDR3aa: CASSPIDRELYNEQFF; CDR3nt: TGTGCCAGCAGTCCCATCGACAGGGAGCTTTACAATGAGCAGTTCTTC
abundance: NA; d_gene: TRBD1; v_gene: TRBV5-1; j_gene: TRBJ1-1; CDR3aa: CASSLGQGTTEAFF; CDR3nt: TGCGCCAGCAGCCTCGGACAGGGTACCACTGAAGCTTTCTTT
abundance: few; d_gene: NA; v_gene: TRBV6-1; j_gene: TRBJ2-2; CDR3aa: CASSEQGWTGELFF; CDR3nt: TGTGCCAGCAGTGAACAGGGGTGGACCGGGGAGCTGTTTTTT
abundance: NA; d_gene: NA; v_gene: TRBV28; j_gene: TRBJ1-2; CDR3aa: CASSLQDYGYTF; CDR3nt: TGTGCCAGCAGTTTGCAGGACTATGGCTACACCTTC
abundance: few; d_gene: TRBD2; v_gene: TRBV5-6; j_gene: TRBJ2-3; CDR3aa: CASSVTLAGGTDTQYF; CDR3nt: TGTGCCAGCAGCGTGACCTTAGCGGGGGGGACAGATACGCAGTATTTT
abundance: many; d_gene: NA; v_gene: TRBV7-2; j_gene: TRBJ2-5; CDR3aa: CASSLAGGAETQYF; CDR3nt: TGTGCCAGCAGCTTAGCGGGCGGGGCGGAGACCCAGTACTTC
abundance: NA; d_gene: TRBD1; v_gene: TRBV7-2; j_gene: TRBJ1-2; CDR3aa: CASSPSGGRGYTF; CDR3nt: TGTGCCAGCAGTCCATCAGGGGGCAGGGGCTACACCTTC
abundance: few; d_gene: NA; v_gene: TRBV9; j_gene: TRBJ2-1; CDR3aa: CASSPPWGEQFF; CDR3nt: TGTGCCAGCAGCCCCCCGTGGGGCGAGCAGTTCTTC
abundance: few; d_gene: NA; v_gene: TRBV28; j_gene: TRBJ1-1; CDR3aa: CASSLRVRVTNTEAFF; CDR3nt: TGTGCCAGCAGTTTACGAGTGAGGGTTACGAACACTGAAGCTTTCTTT
abundance: NA; d_gene: TRBD2; v_gene: TRBV25-1; j_gene: TRBJ2-1; CDR3aa: CASSTRRLAGGRDEQFF; CDR3nt: TGTGCCAGCAGTACGCGTCGACTAGCGGGAGGTCGGGATGAGCAGTTCTTC
abundance: NA; d_gene: TRBD1; v_gene: TRBV18; j_gene: TRBJ2-1; CDR3aa: CASSRDRGQINEQFF; CDR3nt: TGTGCCAGCTCGCGGGACAGGGGGCAGATAAATGAGCAGTTCTTC
abundance: few; d_gene: NA; v_gene: TRBV7-9; j_gene: TRBJ2-6; CDR3aa: CASSSSTQSGANVLTF; CDR3nt: TGTGCCAGCAGCTCCTCCACACAGTCTGGGGCCAACGTCCTGACTTTC
abundance: few; d_gene: NA; v_gene: TRBV7-2; j_gene: TRBJ2-3; CDR3aa: CASRDRAAGTQYF; CDR3nt: TGTGCCAGCAGAGACAGGGCAGCGGGTACGCAGTATTTT
abundance: NA; d_gene: TRBD1; v_gene: TRBV5-5; j_gene: TRBJ1-1; CDR3aa: CASSLEAGGIGAFF; CDR3nt: TGTGCCAGCAGCTTGGAAGCAGGGGGCATTGGAGCTTTCTTT
abundance: few; d_gene: TRBD1; v_gene: TRBV29-1; j_gene: TRBJ1-3; CDR3aa: CSVLDRGSGNTIYF; CDR3nt: TGCAGCGTTTTGGACAGGGGCTCTGGAAACACCATATATTTT
abundance: few; d_gene: TRBD1; v_gene: TRBV29-1; j_gene: TRBJ2-5; CDR3aa: CSVCRDRGKETQYF; CDR3nt: TGCAGCGTGTGCCGGGACAGGGGAAAAGAGACCCAGTACTTC
abundance: NA; d_gene: NA; v_gene: TRBV13; j_gene: TRBJ2-2; CDR3aa: CASSLVSRGGELFF; CDR3nt: TGTGCCAGCAGCTTAGTATCGCGGGGCGGGGAGCTGTTTTTT
abundance: many; d_gene: NA; v_gene: TRBV4-2; j_gene: TRBJ1-4; CDR3aa: CASSQDRGANEKLFF; CDR3nt: TGTGCCAGCAGCCAAGACCGGGGAGCTAATGAAAAACTGTTTTTT
abundance: few; d_gene: NA; v_gene: TRBV30; j_gene: TRBJ1-1; CDR3aa: CAWDQTLNTEAFF; CDR3nt: TGTGCCTGGGACCAAACACTAAACACTGAAGCTTTCTTT
abundance: NA; d_gene: NA; v_gene: TRBV5-1; j_gene: TRBJ2-2; CDR3aa: CASSLAIGGNTGELFF; CDR3nt: TGCGCCAGCAGCTTGGCAATAGGAGGAAACACCGGGGAGCTGTTTTTT
abundance: few; d_gene: TRBD2; v_gene: TRBV6-5; j_gene: TRBJ2-7; CDR3aa: CASSPGTSVDEQYF; CDR3nt: TGTGCCAGCAGCCCCGGGACTAGCGTCGACGAGCAGTACTTC
abundance: many; d_gene: TRBD2; v_gene: TRBV2; j_gene: TRBJ2-1; CDR3aa: CASSLAGNNEQFF; CDR3nt: TGTGCCAGCAGTCTAGCGGGAAACAATGAGCAGTTCTTC
abundance: few; d_gene: NA; v_gene: TRBV7-2; j_gene: TRBJ1-5; CDR3aa: CASRDRNQPQHF; CDR3nt: TGTGCCAGCAGGGACAGAAATCAGCCCCAGCATTTT
abundance: NA; d_gene: NA; v_gene: TRBV6-5; j_gene: TRBJ1-6; CDR3aa: CASSYTGGGLGSPLHF; CDR3nt: TGTGCCAGCAGTTACACTGGGGGAGGGTTGGGATCACCCCTCCACTTT
abundance: NA; d_gene: NA; v_gene: TRBV6-6; j_gene: TRBJ1-1; CDR3aa: CASNRILDTGSFF; CDR3nt: TGTGCCAGCAATAGGATTCTCGACACTGGATCTTTCTTT
abundance: few; d_gene: TRBD1; v_gene: TRBV4-2; j_gene: TRBJ2-5; CDR3aa: CASSQGTGGETQYF; CDR3nt: TGTGCCAGCAGCCAAGGGACAGGGGGGGAGACCCAGTACTTC
abundance: NA; d_gene: NA; v_gene: TRBV21-1; j_gene: TRBJ2-1; CDR3aa: CASSNRYNEQFF; CDR3nt: TGTGCCAGCAGCAATCGCTACAATGAGCAGTTCTTC
abundance: NA; d_gene: NA; v_gene: TRBV28; j_gene: TRBJ2-7; CDR3aa: CASRPYSGSSYEQYF; CDR3nt: TGTGCCAGCAGACCCTATAGCGGTAGCTCCTACGAGCAGTACTTC
abundance: few; d_gene: NA; v_gene: TRBV30; j_gene: TRBJ2-7; CDR3aa: CAWSVYPLYEQYF; CDR3nt: TGTGCCTGGAGTGTCTATCCCCTCTACGAGCAGTACTTC
abundance: NA; d_gene: TRBD1; v_gene: TRBV5-6; j_gene: TRBJ1-2; CDR3aa: CASSFPTGSGYTF; CDR3nt: TGTGCCAGCAGCTTCCCGACAGGGTCCGGCTACACCTTC
abundance: NA; d_gene: TRBD1; v_gene: TRBV6-5; j_gene: TRBJ1-3; CDR3aa: CASSYTTGVGNTIYF; CDR3nt: TGTGCCAGCAGTTACACGACAGGGGTTGGGAACACCATATATTTT
abundance: few; d_gene: NA; v_gene: TRBV18; j_gene: TRBJ2-2; CDR3aa: CASALDSRNTGELFF; CDR3nt: TGTGCCAGCGCGTTGGACAGTCGGAACACCGGGGAGCTGTTTTTT
abundance: few; d_gene: TRBD1; v_gene: TRBV30; j_gene: TRBJ1-1; CDR3aa: CAASLTGGVEAFF; CDR3nt: TGTGCCGCCTCTCTGACAGGGGGGGTTGAAGCTTTCTTT
abundance: few; d_gene: TRBD1; v_gene: TRBV4-1; j_gene: TRBJ1-1; CDR3aa: CASSQDLLGGQYTEAFF; CDR3nt: TGCGCCAGCAGCCAAGACCTCTTAGGGGGCCAGTACACTGAAGCTTTCTTT
abundance: NA; d_gene: TRBD2; v_gene: TRBV7-2; j_gene: TRBJ2-1; CDR3aa: CASSFSGSSYNEQFF; CDR3nt: TGTGCCAGCAGCTTCAGCGGGAGCTCCTACAATGAGCAGTTCTTC